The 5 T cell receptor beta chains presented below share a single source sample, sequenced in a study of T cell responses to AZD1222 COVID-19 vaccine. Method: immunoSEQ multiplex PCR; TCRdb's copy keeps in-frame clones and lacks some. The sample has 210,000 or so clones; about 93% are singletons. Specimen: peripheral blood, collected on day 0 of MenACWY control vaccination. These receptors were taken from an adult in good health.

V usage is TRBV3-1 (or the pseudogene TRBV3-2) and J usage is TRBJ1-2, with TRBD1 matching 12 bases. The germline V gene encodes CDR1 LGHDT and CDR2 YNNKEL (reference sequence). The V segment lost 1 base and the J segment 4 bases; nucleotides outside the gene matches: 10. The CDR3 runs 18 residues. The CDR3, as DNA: TGTGCCAGCAGCCAAGGGTCCCGGGACAGGGGGCCCCGCTATGGCTACACCTTC. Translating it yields CASSQGSRDRGPRYGYTF.

For the CDR3, the DNA is TGTGCCAGCAGCCCCCGTGGACAGGGAAGAACTGAAGCTTTCTTT. Translated: CASSPRGQGRTEAFF. V gene TRBV7-8 combines with J gene TRBJ1-1, with 8 bases fitting TRBD1. This CDR3 has 15 residues. CDR1 SGHVS and CDR2 FQNEAQ come from the germline V gene. The V segment lost 5 bases and the J segment 5 bases; nucleotides outside the gene matches: 10.

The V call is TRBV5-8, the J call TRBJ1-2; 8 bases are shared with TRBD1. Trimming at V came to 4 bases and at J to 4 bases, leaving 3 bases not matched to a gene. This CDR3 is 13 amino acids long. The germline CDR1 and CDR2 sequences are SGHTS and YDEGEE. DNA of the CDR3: TGTGCCAGCAGCACCAGGGGGCCCTATGGCTACACCTTC. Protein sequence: CASSTRGPYGYTF.

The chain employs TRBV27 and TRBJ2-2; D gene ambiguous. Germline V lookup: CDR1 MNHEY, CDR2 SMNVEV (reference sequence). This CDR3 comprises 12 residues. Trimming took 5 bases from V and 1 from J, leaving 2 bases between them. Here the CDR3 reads CASSVNTGELFF. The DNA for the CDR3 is TGTGCCAGCAGTGTGAACACCGGGGAGCTGTTTTTT.

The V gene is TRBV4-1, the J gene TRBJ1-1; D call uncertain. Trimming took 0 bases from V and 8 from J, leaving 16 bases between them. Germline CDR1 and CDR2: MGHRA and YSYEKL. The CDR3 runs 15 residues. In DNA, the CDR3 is TGCGCCAGCAGCCAAGAAGGCACGATTCCGGTGGAAGCTTTCTTT. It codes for CASSQEGTIPVEAFF.